This entry lists 12 T cell receptor beta chains sequenced from one sample in a study of control samples from healthy donors and cancer patients. Libraries were prepared by immunoSEQ multiplex PCR; TCRdb keeps only in-frame clonotypes and omits some of them. The sample has some 130,000 clones, roughly 90% seen once; the top ten hold 4.5% to 7%. The sample comprised blood. These TCRs come from a man aged 18 to 30 in good health.

The V gene is TRBV3-1 (or the pseudogene TRBV3-2), the J gene TRBJ2-7; TRBD1 agrees at 9 bases. Germline CDR1 is LGHDT and CDR2 is YNNKEL (reference sequence). The CDR3 extends over 14 amino acids. The V segment lost 6 bases and the J segment 7 bases; nucleotides outside the gene matches: 10. CDR3 nucleotide sequence: TGTGCCAGCAGGAAGGGGACAGGGTCGGGGGAGCAGTACTTC. Translation gives CASRKGTGSGEQYF.

This clone was seen a single time. An end of the junction does not agree with germline; a read error may underlie this. The V call is TRBV6-5, the J call TRBJ2-5, with a weak D call TRBD2 (5 bases). The germline CDR1 and CDR2 sequences are MNHEY and SVGAGI. CDR3 size: 11 residues. As DNA, the CDR3 is TGTGCGAGCAGGCGGGCAGAGACCCAGTACTTC. Translation gives CASRRAETQYF.

This sequence joins TRBV4-2 and TRBJ2-4; the match to TRBD2 covers 15 bases. Looked up from germline, CDR1 is LGHNA and CDR2 is YNFKEQ. V trimming: 1 base; J trimming: 0 bases; junction bases outside the gene matches: 7. This CDR3 spans 20 amino acids. CDR3 nucleotides: TGTGCCAGCAGCCAAGGGCCGGGACTAGCGGGGGGTCTAGCCAAAAACATTCAGTACTTC. This codes for CASSQGPGLAGGLAKNIQYF.

V and J are TRBV6-5 and TRBJ1-1; the D gene is possibly TRBD1 (6 bases). CDR1 is MNHEY, CDR2 SVGAGI, per germline. The length of the CDR3 is 11 residues. V dropped 6 bases and J dropped 11 bases, with 13 bases sitting between them. The CDR3 protein is CASSIQGGAFF. The CDR3 coding sequence is TGTGCCAGCAGCATACAGGGCGGGGCTTTCTTT.

The chain combines TRBV7-9 with TRBJ2-3; 11 nucleotides line up with TRBD2. Trimming cost V 5 bases and J 5 bases; bases outside gene matches: 6. CDR3 length: 15 amino acids. Germline assignment: CDR1 SEHNR and CDR2 FQNEAQ (reference sequence). As DNA, the CDR3 is TGTGCCAGCAGCAGTAGCGGGGGGGCCTTAGATACGCAGTATTTT. Its translation: CASSSSGGALDTQYF.

The chain combines TRBV2 with TRBJ1-4, with D tentatively TRBD1 (5 bases). V dropped 1 base and J dropped 8 bases, with 14 bases sitting between them. This CDR3 contains 15 residues. Germline loops: CDR1 SNHLY, CDR2 FYNNEI. CDR3 nucleotides: TGTGCCAGCAGTGAAGTGGGGGTCGGGGGAGAAAAACTGTTTTTT. As protein: CASSEVGVGGEKLFF.

This rearrangement joins TRBV2 to TRBJ2-7; 12 bases match TRBD2. From germline, CDR1 is SNHLY and CDR2 FYNNEI. The CDR3 is made up of 15 amino acids. The V gene end was trimmed by 5 bases and the J gene end by 4 bases; junction bases not matched to a gene: 6. This chain's CDR3 is CASSPPSGGAYEQYF. Here the CDR3 DNA reads TGTGCCAGCAGTCCTCCTAGCGGGGGGGCTTACGAGCAGTACTTC.

The chain uses TRBV5-1 and TRBJ1-6; perhaps TRBD1 as D (5 bases). Germline CDR1 and CDR2: SGHRS and YFSETQ. V lost 0 bases and J lost 9, with 16 bases in between. This CDR3 is built from 16 residues. The CDR3, as DNA: TGCGCCAGCAGCTTGGTGGGCCAGGGCGACGGTTCACCCCTCCACTTT. Protein product: CASSLVGQGDGSPLHF.

V usage is TRBV30 and J usage is TRBJ2-1; D possibly corresponds to TRBD1 (6 bases). Germline values: CDR1 GTSNPN, CDR2 SVGIG (reference sequence). Between the trimmed V and J ends, which lost 3 bases and 2 bases, there was a span of 8 bases. CDR3 size: 13 residues. Here the CDR3 reads CAWSWGPYNEQFF. DNA for the CDR3: TGTGCCTGGAGCTGGGGGCCCTACAATGAGCAGTTCTTC.

The genes are TRBV5-1 and TRBJ1-3; D is uncertain. The CDR3 totals 15 residues. Germline lookup yields CDR1 SGHRS and CDR2 YFSETQ. V was trimmed by 4 bases and J by 2 bases, leaving 13 bases between them. This chain's CDR3 is CASSTGPTPGNTIYF. The CDR3 DNA reads TGCGCCAGCAGCACCGGACCTACCCCTGGAAACACCATATATTTT.

This clone was seen more than once but under ten times. The chain links TRBV5-6 to TRBJ1-1; no definite D call. In germline, CDR1 is SGHDT, CDR2 YYEEEE. This CDR3 has 15 residues. The V and J ends lost 1 base and 0 bases respectively, with 10 bases between them. The CDR3 DNA reads TGTGCCAGCAGCTTGCCAGCCCTTATGAACACTGAAGCTTTCTTT. It translates to CASSLPALMNTEAFF.

This clone turned up a few times. The V call is TRBV5-5, the J call TRBJ1-2; possible D gene TRBD1, 6 bases. This CDR3 spans 15 amino acids. From germline, CDR1 is SGHKS and CDR2 YYEKEE (reference sequence). Trimming pared 0 bases from V and 4 bases from J, leaving 13 bases between. The CDR3 DNA sequence: TGTGCCAGCAGCTTGGTTCCGGGGGCAAGCTATGGCTACACCTTC. Translated: CASSLVPGASYGYTF.